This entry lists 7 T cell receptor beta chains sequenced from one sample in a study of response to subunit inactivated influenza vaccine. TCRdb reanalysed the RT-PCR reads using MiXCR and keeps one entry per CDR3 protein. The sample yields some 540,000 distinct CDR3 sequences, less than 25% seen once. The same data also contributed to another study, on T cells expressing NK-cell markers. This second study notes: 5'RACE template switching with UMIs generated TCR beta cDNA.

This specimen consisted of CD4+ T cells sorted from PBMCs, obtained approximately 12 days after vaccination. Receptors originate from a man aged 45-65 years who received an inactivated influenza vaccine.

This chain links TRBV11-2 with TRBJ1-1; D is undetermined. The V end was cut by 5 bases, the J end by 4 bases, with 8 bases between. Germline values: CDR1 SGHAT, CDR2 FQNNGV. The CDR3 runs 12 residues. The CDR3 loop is CASSPSITEAFF. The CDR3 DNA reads TGTGCCAGCAGCCCTAGTATCACTGAAGCTTTCTTT.

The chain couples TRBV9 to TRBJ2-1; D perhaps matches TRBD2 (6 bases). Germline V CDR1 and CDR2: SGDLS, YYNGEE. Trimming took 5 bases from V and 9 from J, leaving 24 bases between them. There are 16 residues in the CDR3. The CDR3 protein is CASRIGGVVFIVEQFF. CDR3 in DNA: TGTGCCAGCAGAATAGGAGGGGTAGTGTTCATCGTTGAGCAGTTCTTC.

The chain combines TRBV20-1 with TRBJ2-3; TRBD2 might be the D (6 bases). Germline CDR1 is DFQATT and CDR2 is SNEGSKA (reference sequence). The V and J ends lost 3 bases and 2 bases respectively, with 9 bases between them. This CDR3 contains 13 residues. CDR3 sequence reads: CSASGGNTDTQYF. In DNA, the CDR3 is TGCAGTGCTAGTGGCGGGAACACAGATACGCAGTATTTT.

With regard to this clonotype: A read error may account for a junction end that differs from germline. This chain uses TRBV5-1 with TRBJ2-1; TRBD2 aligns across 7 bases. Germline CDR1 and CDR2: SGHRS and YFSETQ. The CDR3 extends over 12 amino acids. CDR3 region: CASSLETSPGLF. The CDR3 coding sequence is TGCGCCAGCAGCTTGGAGACTAGCCCAGGGCTCTTC.

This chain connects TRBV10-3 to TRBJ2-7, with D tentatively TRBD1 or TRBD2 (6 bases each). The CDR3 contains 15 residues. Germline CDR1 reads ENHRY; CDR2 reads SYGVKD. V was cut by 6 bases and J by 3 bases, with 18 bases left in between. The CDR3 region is CAISLGSEGGYEQYF. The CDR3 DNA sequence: TGTGCCATCAGCCTGGGGAGTGAGGGGGGCTACGAGCAGTACTTC.

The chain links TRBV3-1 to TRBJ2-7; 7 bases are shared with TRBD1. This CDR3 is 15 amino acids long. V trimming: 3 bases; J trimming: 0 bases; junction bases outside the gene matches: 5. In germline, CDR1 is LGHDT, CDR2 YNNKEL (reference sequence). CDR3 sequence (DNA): TGTGCCAGCAGCCATGGGGACAGAAGCTCCTACGAGCAGTACTTC. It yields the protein CASSHGDRSSYEQYF.

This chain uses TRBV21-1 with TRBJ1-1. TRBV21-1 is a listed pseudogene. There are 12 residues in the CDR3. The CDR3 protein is CASSKGDTEAFF. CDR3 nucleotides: TGTGCCAGCAGCAAAGGTGACACTGAAGCTTTCTTT.